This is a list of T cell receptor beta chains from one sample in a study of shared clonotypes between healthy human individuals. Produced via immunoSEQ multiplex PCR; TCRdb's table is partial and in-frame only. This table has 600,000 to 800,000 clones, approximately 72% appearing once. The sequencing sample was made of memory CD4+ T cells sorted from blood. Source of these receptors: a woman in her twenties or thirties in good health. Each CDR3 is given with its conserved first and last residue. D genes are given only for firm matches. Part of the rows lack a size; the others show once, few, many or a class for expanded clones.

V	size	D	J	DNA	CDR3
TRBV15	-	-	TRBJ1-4	TGTGCCACCAGCAGACAAGACAAGGGCCAGCTTTTT	CATSRQDKGQLF
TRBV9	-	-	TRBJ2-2	TGTGCCAGCAGCGAGCAGGGGTTAAACACCGGGGAGCTGTTTTTT	CASSEQGLNTGELFF
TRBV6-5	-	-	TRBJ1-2	TGTGCCAGCAGCCGAAATCCTAACTATGGCTACACCTTC	CASSRNPNYGYTF
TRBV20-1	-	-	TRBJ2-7	TGCAGTGGCGACGGGACGAGTGAGCAGTACTTC	CSGDGTSEQYF
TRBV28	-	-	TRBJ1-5	TGTGCCAGCAGTTTACTGGGGCGGGATAATCAGCCCCAGCATTTT	CASSLLGRDNQPQHF
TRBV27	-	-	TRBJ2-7	TGTGCCAGCAGTTCGAGGACTGCCCCCTCCGAGCAGTACTTC	CASSSRTAPSEQYF
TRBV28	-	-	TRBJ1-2	TGTGCCAGCAGCCTGCATTCAGCCAGTCAGGCGCGCGGTGGCTACACCTTC	CASSLHSASQARGGYTF
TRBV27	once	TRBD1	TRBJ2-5	TGTGCCAGCAGTAAACAGGGGGTGGGGGAGACCCAGTACTTC	CASSKQGVGETQYF
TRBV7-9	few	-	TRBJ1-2	TGTGCCAGCAGCTCCTCTTCAGGGGATCATGGCTACACCTTC	CASSSSSGDHGYTF
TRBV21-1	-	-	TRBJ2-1	TGTGCCAGCAGCAAGATTGGGGCCCCACTAGCGGGAGGGCCGTTAAAGTACAATGAGCAGTTCTTC	CASSKIGAPLAGGPLKYNEQFF
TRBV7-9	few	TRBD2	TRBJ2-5	TGTGCCAGCAGCTGGCGGGAGCCCCAAGAGACCCAGTACTTC	CASSWREPQETQYF
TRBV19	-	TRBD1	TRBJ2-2	TGTGCCAGTAGTTGGGCAGGGGGCGGGCAGACCGGGGAGCTGTTTTTT	CASSWAGGGQTGELFF
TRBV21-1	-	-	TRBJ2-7	TGTGCCAGCAGCAAGGACAGGGGGCTCCATTCCTCCTACGAGCAGTACTTC	CASSKDRGLHSSYEQYF
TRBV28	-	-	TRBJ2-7	TGTGCCAGCAGGTATTCTAGGTTCTACGAGCAGTACTTC	CASRYSRFYEQYF
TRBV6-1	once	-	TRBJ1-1	TGTGCCAGCAGTGAATATGGGGGAAGCACTGAAGCTTTCTTT	CASSEYGGSTEAFF
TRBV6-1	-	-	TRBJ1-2	TGTGCCAGCAGTGAAGTTTCGTTGCACGCGGGTAACTATGGCTACACCTTC	CASSEVSLHAGNYGYTF
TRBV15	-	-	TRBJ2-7	TGTGCCACCAGCAGAGATCGGCACGAGCAGTACTTC	CATSRDRHEQYF
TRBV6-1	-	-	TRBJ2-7	TGTGCCAGCATCAAAGGGGACGCCGTGGCCTACGAGCAGTACTTC	CASIKGDAVAYEQYF
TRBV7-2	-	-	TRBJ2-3	TGTGCCAGCAGCTTAGCGGGATTAAACACAGATACGCAGTATTTT	CASSLAGLNTDTQYF
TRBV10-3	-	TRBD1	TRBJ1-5	TGTGCCACCGGAGGGACAGGTGGCCAGCCCCAGCATTTT	CATGGTGGQPQHF
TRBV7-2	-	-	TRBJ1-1	TGTGCCAGCAGCTTAAGAGGATCGGGTGAAGCTTTCTTT	CASSLRGSGEAFF
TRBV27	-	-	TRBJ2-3	TGTGCCAGCAGGCAAGGGGGCACAGATACGCAGTATTTT	CASRQGGTDTQYF
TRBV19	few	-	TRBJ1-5	TGTGCCAGTAGGAGGGACACACGCAATCAGCCCCAGCATTTT	CASRRDTRNQPQHF